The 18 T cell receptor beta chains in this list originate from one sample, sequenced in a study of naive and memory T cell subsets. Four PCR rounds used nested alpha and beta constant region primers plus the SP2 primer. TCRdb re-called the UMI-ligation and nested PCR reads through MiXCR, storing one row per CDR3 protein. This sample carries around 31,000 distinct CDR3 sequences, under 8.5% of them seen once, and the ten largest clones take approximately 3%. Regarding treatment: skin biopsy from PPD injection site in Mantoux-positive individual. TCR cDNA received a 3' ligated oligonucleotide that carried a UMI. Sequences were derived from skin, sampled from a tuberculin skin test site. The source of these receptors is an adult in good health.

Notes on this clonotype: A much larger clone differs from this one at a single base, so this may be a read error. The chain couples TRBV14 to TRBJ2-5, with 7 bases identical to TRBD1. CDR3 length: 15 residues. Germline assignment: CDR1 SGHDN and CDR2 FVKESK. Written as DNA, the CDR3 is TGTGCCAGCAGCCAAGATATGGGACAGCAAGGGACCCAGTACTTC. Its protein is CASSQDMGQQGTQYF.

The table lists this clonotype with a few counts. The CDR3 reads CASSLDSVPYEQYF. The CDR3 DNA reads as TGTGCCAGCAGCTTAGATTCGGTTCCCTACGAGCAGTACTTC. The chain links TRBV7-8 to TRBJ2-7; no definite D call. The CDR3 contains 14 residues. Trimming left V 1 base short and J 2 bases short, with 9 bases between. The germline gives CDR1 SGHVS, CDR2 FQNEAQ.

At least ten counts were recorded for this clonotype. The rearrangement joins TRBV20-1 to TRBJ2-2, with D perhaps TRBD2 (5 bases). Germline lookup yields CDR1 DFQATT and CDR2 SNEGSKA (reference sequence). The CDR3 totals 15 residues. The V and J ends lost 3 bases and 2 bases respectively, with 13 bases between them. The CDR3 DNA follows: TGCAGTGCTAGGGCGGGCCTTATAAACACCGGGGAGCTGTTTTTT. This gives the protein CSARAGLINTGELFF.

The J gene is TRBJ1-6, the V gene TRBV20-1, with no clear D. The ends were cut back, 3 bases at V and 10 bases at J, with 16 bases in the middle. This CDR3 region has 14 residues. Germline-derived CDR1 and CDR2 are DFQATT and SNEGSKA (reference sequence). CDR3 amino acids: CSARVGLRESPLHF. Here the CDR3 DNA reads TGCAGTGCTAGGGTTGGCCTGCGGGAGTCACCCCTCCACTTT.

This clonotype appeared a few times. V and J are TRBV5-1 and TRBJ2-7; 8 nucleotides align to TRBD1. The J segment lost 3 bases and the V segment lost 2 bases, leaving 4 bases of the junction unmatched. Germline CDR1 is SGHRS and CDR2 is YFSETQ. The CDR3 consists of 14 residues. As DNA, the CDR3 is TGCGCCAGCAGCTTATCAGGGGGCGGCTACGAGCAGTACTTC. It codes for CASSLSGGGYEQYF.

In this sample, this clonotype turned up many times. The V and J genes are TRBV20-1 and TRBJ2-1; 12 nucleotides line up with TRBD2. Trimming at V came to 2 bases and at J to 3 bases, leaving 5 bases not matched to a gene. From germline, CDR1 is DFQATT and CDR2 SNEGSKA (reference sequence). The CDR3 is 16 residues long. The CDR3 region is CSARRLAGALYNEQFF. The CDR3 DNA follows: TGCAGTGCTAGAAGACTAGCGGGGGCCCTCTACAATGAGCAGTTCTTC.

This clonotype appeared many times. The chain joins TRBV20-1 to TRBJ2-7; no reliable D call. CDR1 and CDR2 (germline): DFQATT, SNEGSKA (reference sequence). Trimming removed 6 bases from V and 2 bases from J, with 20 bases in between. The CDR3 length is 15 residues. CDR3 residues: CSATPRAPLPYEQYF. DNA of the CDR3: TGCAGTGCCACCCCCCGGGCCCCCCTCCCCTACGAGCAGTACTTC.

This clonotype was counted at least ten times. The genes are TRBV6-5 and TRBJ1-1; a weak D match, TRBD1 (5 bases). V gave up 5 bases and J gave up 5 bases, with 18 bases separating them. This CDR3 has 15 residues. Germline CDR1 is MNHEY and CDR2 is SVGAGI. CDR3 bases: TGTGCCAGCAGTCCTCCCGGACAAGAGGGGACTGAAGCTTTCTTT. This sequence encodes CASSPPGQEGTEAFF.

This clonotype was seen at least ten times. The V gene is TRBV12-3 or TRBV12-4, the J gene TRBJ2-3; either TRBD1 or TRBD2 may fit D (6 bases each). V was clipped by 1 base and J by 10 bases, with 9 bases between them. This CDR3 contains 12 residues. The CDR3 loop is CASSLEGGPQYF. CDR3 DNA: TGTGCCAGCAGTTTAGAGGGGGGCCCGCAGTATTTT.

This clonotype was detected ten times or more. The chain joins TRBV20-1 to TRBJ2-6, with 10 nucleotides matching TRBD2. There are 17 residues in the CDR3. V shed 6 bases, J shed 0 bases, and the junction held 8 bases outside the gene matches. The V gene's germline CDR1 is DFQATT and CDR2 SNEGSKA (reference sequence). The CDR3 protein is CSARVLAGSSGANVLTF. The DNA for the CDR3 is TGCAGTGCCCGTGTACTAGCGGGGTCCTCTGGGGCCAACGTCCTGACTTTC.

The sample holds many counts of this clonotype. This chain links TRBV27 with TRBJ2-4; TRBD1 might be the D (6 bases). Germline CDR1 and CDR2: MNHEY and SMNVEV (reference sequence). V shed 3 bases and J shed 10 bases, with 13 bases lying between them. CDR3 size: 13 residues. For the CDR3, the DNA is TGTGCCAGCAGTTTTGCACAGGGATGGATTCAGTACTTC. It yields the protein CASSFAQGWIQYF.

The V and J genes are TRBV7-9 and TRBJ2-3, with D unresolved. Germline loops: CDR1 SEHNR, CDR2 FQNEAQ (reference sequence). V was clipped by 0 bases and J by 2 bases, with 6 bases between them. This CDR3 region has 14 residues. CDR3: CASSLAMTTDTQYF. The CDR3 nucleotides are TGTGCCAGCAGCTTAGCGATGACCACAGATACGCAGTATTTT.

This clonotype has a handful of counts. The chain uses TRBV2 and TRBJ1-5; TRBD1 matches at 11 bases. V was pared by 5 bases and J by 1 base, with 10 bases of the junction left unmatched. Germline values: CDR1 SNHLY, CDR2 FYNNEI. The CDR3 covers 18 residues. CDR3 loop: CASSLEVDRGPSNQPQHF. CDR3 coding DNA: TGTGCCAGCAGTCTAGAGGTGGACAGGGGGCCGAGCAATCAGCCCCAGCATTTT.

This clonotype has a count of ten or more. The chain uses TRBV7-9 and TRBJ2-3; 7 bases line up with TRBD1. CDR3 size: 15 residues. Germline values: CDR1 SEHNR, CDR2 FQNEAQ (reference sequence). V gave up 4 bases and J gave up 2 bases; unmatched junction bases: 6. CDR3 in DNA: TGTGCCAGCAGCTCACAGGGGTCCACCACAGATACGCAGTATTTT. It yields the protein CASSSQGSTTDTQYF.

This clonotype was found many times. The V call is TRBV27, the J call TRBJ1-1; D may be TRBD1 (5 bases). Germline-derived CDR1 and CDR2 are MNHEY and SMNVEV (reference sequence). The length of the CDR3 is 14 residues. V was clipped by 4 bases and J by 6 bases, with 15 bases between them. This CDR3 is CASSSTPGRSEAFF. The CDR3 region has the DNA TGTGCCAGCAGTTCCACCCCAGGGAGGTCTGAAGCTTTCTTT.

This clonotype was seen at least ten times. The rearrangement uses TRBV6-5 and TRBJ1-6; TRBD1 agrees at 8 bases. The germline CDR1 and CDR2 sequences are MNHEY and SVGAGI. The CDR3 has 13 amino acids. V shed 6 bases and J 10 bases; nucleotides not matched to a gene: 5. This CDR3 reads CASSPTGDSPLHF. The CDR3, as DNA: TGTGCCAGCAGCCCGACAGGGGACTCACCCCTCCACTTT.

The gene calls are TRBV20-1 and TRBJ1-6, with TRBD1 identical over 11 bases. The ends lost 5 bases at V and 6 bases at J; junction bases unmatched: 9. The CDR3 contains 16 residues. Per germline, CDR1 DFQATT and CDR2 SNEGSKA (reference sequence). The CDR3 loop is CSAPTIGTGGNSPLHF. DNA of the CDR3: TGCAGTGCTCCGACCATTGGGACAGGGGGTAATTCACCCCTCCACTTT.

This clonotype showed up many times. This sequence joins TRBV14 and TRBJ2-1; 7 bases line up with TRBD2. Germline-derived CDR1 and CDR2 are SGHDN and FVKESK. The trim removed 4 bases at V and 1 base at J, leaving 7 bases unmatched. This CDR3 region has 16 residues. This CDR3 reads CASSPPPRESYNEQFF. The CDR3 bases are TGTGCCAGCAGCCCCCCCCCGCGGGAGTCCTACAATGAGCAGTTCTTC.